The 13 T cell receptor beta chains below were found in one sample sequenced in a study of T cells after yellow fever vaccination. TCRdb reprocessed the 5' RACE reads with MiXCR, giving one entry per CDR3 protein. Of roughly 520,000 distinct CDR3 sequences in the sample, around a fifth were seen once. The source was PBMCs, collected approximately 20 days after the first yellow fever vaccination. The receptors originated from a young man who received the YFV17D yellow fever vaccine.

The chain couples TRBV12-3 or TRBV12-4 to TRBJ1-6; D perhaps matches TRBD1 (6 bases). V was cut by 4 bases and J by 8 bases, with 21 bases left in between. CDR3 length equals 17 residues. The CDR3 coding sequence is TGTGCCAGCAGTTGGGGGCAGGTAGCAGGAGGGGATTCACCCCTCCACTTT. As protein: CASSWGQVAGGDSPLHF.

The CDR3 DNA is TGTGCCAGCAGTCCTTTCGGGACTAGCGGCTACAATGAGCAGTTCTTC. Protein: CASSPFGTSGYNEQFF. V and J are TRBV2 and TRBJ2-1, with 11 bases lining up with TRBD2. V dropped 5 bases and J dropped 3; count of bases not matched to a gene: 6. The CDR3 runs 16 residues. The V gene's germline CDR1 is SNHLY and CDR2 FYNNEI.

The chain carries TRBV14 and TRBJ2-2, with a possible D match to TRBD2 (6 bases). Germline values: CDR1 SGHDN, CDR2 FVKESK. Trimming left V 1 base short and J 1 base short, with 16 bases between. CDR3 size: 18 residues. CDR3 DNA sequence: TGTGCCAGCAGCCAAGCGGGACCAGGGACTGGGAACACCGGGGAGCTGTTTTTT. Its protein is CASSQAGPGTGNTGELFF. The full variable domain, completed using reference TRBV14 and TRBJ2-2, is EAGVTQFPSHSVIEKGQTVTLRCDPISGHDNLYWYRRVMGKEIKFLLHFVKESKQDESGMPNNRFLAERTGGTYSTLKVQPAELEDSGVYFCASSQAGPGTGNTGELFFGEGSRLTVL.

Only a few counts were recorded for this clonotype. The chain links TRBV5-1 to TRBJ2-1, with 7 bases identical to TRBD1. This CDR3 region has 15 residues. The V gene's germline CDR1 is SGHRS and CDR2 YFSETQ. V shed 4 bases, J shed 5 bases, and the junction held 9 bases outside the gene matches. The CDR3 reads CASSPLPGQNNEQFF. The CDR3 nucleotides read TGCGCCAGCAGCCCACTCCCGGGACAGAACAATGAGCAGTTCTTC.

The V and J genes are TRBV12-3 or TRBV12-4 and TRBJ2-5, with a possible D match to TRBD2 (5 bases). Trimming cost V 7 bases and J 11 bases, with 17 bases left between them. This CDR3 is 12 amino acids long. The CDR3 nucleotides are TGTGCCAGCACCGTGGGCCGTGGAGGACAGTACTTC. As protein: CASTVGRGGQYF.

A few counts support this clonotype. The V call is TRBV5-1, the J call TRBJ2-2; unclear D gene. The CDR3 consists of 16 residues. Deletions cut 4 bases from V and 2 bases from J, with 15 bases between. Germline CDR1 is SGHRS and CDR2 is YFSETQ. CDR3 region: CASSPTWQLNTGELFF. The CDR3 bases are TGCGCCAGCAGCCCGACGTGGCAACTCAACACCGGGGAGCTGTTTTTT.

J is TRBJ2-4 and V is TRBV7-2; no reliable D call. CDR1 SGHTA and CDR2 FQGNSA come from the germline V gene. The CDR3 loop spans 13 amino acids. The V and J ends lost 4 bases and 2 bases respectively, with 6 bases between them. The DNA for the CDR3 is TGTGCCAGCAGCTCGCCGTCCAAAAACATTCAGTACTTC. It encodes CASSSPSKNIQYF.

V and J are TRBV12-3 or TRBV12-4 and TRBJ1-2; D gene ambiguous. Trimming took off 7 bases at V and 7 bases at J, with 13 bases between the two ends. CDR3 length: 12 residues. CDR3 bases: TGTGCCAGCACCGCAGGAGCGACTGGCTACACCTTC. It encodes CASTAGATGYTF.

The J gene is TRBJ2-3, the V gene TRBV20-1, with D possibly being TRBD1 or TRBD2 (5 bases each). The CDR3 runs to 14 residues. Trimming pared 6 bases from V and 11 bases from J, leaving 24 bases between. Germline V gives CDR1 DFQATT, CDR2 SNEGSKA (reference sequence). Here the CDR3 reads CSAPRQGVFVRQYF. The DNA of the CDR3 is TGCAGTGCCCCAAGGCAGGGAGTTTTTGTTAGGCAGTATTTT.

In its sample, this clonotype was seen many times. V and J are TRBV11-2 and TRBJ2-2; a possible D gene is TRBD1 (7 bases). V lost 2 bases, J lost 7 bases, and 23 bases lay in between. The CDR3 sequence is 18 residues long. The germline gives CDR1 SGHAT, CDR2 FQNNGV. CDR3 region: CASSLNAFVAGGGGELFF. The CDR3 nucleotides are TGTGCCAGCAGCTTAAATGCCTTCGTGGCAGGGGGAGGCGGGGAGCTGTTTTTT.

The genes are TRBV6-5 and TRBJ2-1; a weak D match, TRBD1 (6 bases). Germline V gene lookup returns CDR1 MNHEY and CDR2 SVGAGI. Trimming shortened V by 4 bases and J by 7 bases, and 17 bases separated the two germline ends. The CDR3 contains 15 residues. In DNA form, the CDR3 reads TGTGCCAGCAGTTCTATCCGGGACACATGGAATGAGCAGTTCTTC. This sequence encodes CASSSIRDTWNEQFF.

The sample holds a few counts of this clonotype. The chain joins TRBV27 to TRBJ1-1; no firm D call. With 6 bases removed from V and 3 bases from J, the gap between germline ends came to 14 bases. Germline V gives CDR1 MNHEY, CDR2 SMNVEV (reference sequence). The CDR3 sequence is 14 residues long. The CDR3 loop is CASSSPGGYTEAFF. The CDR3 bases are TGTGCCAGCAGCTCGCCAGGCGGTTACACTGAAGCTTTCTTT.

This clonotype came up a few times. This chain connects TRBV12-3 or TRBV12-4 to TRBJ2-4; D possibly corresponds to TRBD1 (6 bases). Between the trimmed V and J ends, which lost 6 bases and 7 bases, there was a span of 22 bases. This CDR3 has 16 residues. CDR3 bases: TGTGCCAGCAGCAATGGGGGCTTACAGGGACGGAACATTCAGTACTTC. Translation gives CASSNGGLQGRNIQYF.